The rows below give T cell receptor beta chains drawn from one sample of a study of CD8 T cells in ankylosing spondylitis. TCRdb passed the 5' RACE reads through MiXCR, listing each CDR3 protein once. The data hold approximately 520,000 distinct CDR3 sequences, with about 5% observed a single time. The material sequenced was blood, either unsorted or a sorted T cell fraction (not recorded which). These receptors came from a male donor with ankylosing spondylitis. CDR3s leave out the opening cysteine and the closing phenylalanine or tryptophan.

TRBV29-1	TRBJ1-2	SVSSGYGYT
TRBV7-9	TRBJ1-1	ASSPRPGNTEAF
TRBV18	TRBJ1-5	ASSQGFDQPQH
TRBV9	TRBJ2-7	ASSVTGGSYEQY
TRBV7-9	TRBJ2-5	ASSSRQETQY
TRBV4-3	TRBJ2-7	ASSQEPGTVEQY
TRBV5-6	TRBJ2-5	ASSPGVTGVFQETQY
TRBV18	TRBJ1-1	ASSPLDGGTEAF
TRBV20-1	TRBJ1-2	SAQGEGALGPLYGYT
TRBV9	TRBJ1-1	ASSSGGYRAEAF
TRBV7-8	TRBJ2-3	ASSLLWGPTDTQY
TRBV5-1	TRBJ2-3	ASSLALAGVGSDTQY
TRBV6-1	TRBJ1-1	ASSLQGSLNTEAF
TRBV7-2	TRBJ1-1	ASSSSIRSAPNTEAF
TRBV6-6	TRBJ2-7	ASGDRVYEQY
TRBV4-3	TRBJ2-6	ASSPLAGPSGANVLT
TRBV6-2/TRBV6-3	TRBJ1-1	AVKGKVLRDTEAF